Presented here are 9 T cell receptor beta chains from one specimen sequenced in a study of shared clonotypes between healthy human individuals. Clones were read by immunoSEQ multiplex PCR, and TCRdb kept only the in-frame ones, dropping some. In the table there are around 440,000 clones, approximately 80% of which are singletons. Material: PBMCs. The receptors were sampled from a woman aged 40-49 years in good health. Some clones in this sample may be carry-over from other donors' samples.

This rearrangement joins TRBV7-3 to TRBJ1-2; possible D gene TRBD1, 6 bases. V lost 5 bases and J 2 bases, leaving 12 bases between the germline ends. The CDR3 is 14 amino acids. The germline V gene has CDR1 SGHTA and CDR2 FQGTGA. The CDR3 sequence is CASSRDTQNYGYTF. The CDR3 coding sequence is TGTGCCAGCAGCCGGGACACACAAAACTATGGCTACACCTTC.

This chain links TRBV2 with TRBJ2-2, with TRBD1 as a possible D gene (6 bases). Germline CDR1 and CDR2: SNHLY and FYNNEI. The CDR3 totals 12 residues. Deletions cut 6 bases from V and 6 bases from J, with 8 bases between. The CDR3 DNA follows: TGTGCCAGCAGAGCAGGGGCCGGGGAGCTGTTTTTT. It yields the protein CASRAGAGELFF.

The J gene is TRBJ1-3, the V gene TRBV7-2; TRBD1 might be the D (5 bases). Trimming took 4 bases from V and 6 from J, leaving 13 bases between them. This CDR3 comprises 14 residues. The germline CDR1 and CDR2 sequences are SGHTA and FQGNSA. The CDR3 DNA reads as TGTGCCAGCAGCTATCTCAGGGTTGAAAACACCATATATTTT. It codes for CASSYLRVENTIYF.

The rearrangement uses TRBV4-2 and TRBJ1-2; D gene ambiguous. Germline lookup yields CDR1 LGHNA and CDR2 YNFKEQ. Trimming took off 0 bases at V and 3 bases at J, with 8 bases between the two ends. The CDR3 runs to 14 residues. CDR3 nucleotides: TGTGCCAGCAGCCAAGATTTGATGGACTATGGCTACACCTTC. Translated, it gives CASSQDLMDYGYTF.

The chain joins TRBV5-6 to TRBJ2-5, with D unresolved. Between the trimmed V and J ends, which lost 2 bases and 11 bases, there was a span of 13 bases. The germline V gene encodes CDR1 SGHDT and CDR2 YYEEEE. This CDR3 is 12 amino acids long. The chain's CDR3 is CASSFFGGQQYF. The CDR3 DNA reads as TGTGCCAGCAGCTTCTTCGGCGGCCAGCAGTACTTC.

Only one count was recorded for this clone. The V gene is TRBV10-2, the J gene TRBJ2-5, with TRBD1 matching 8 bases. V lost 8 bases and J lost 4; bases outside the gene matches: 3. This CDR3 is 12 amino acids long. Germline V lookup: CDR1 WSHSY, CDR2 SAAADI. The CDR3 region is CASQDRAETQYF. In DNA form, the CDR3 reads TGCGCCAGCCAGGACAGGGCAGAGACCCAGTACTTC.

This chain links TRBV29-1 with TRBJ2-7; D uncertain. Germline V gene sequence: CDR1 SQVTM, CDR2 ANQGSEA. Trimming cost V 6 bases and J 4 bases, with 10 bases left between them. The CDR3 loop spans 11 amino acids. DNA for the CDR3: TGCAGCGTCCTCTCGGAATACGAGCAGTACTTC. Protein product: CSVLSEYEQYF.

The rearrangement links TRBV28 to TRBJ2-3, with TRBD2 matching 7 bases. With V trimmed by 5 bases and J by 3 bases, 5 bases remained unmatched. The CDR3 is 14 residues long. Germline values: CDR1 MDHEN, CDR2 SYDVKM. The DNA for the CDR3 is TGTGCCAGCAGTAACCCTAGCGGAACAGATACGCAGTATTTT. This encodes CASSNPSGTDTQYF.

As for this clone: This sequence is one base from a far larger clone and is likely a read error. The V and J genes are TRBV29-1 and TRBJ2-7; D not resolved. The CDR3 extends over 12 amino acids. V was cut by 4 bases and J by 5 bases, with 12 bases left in between. Germline assignment: CDR1 SQVTM and CDR2 ANQGSEA. For the CDR3, the DNA is TGCAGCGTTGTCACCGCCTGCGACGAGCAGTACTTC. It codes for CSVVTACDEQYF.